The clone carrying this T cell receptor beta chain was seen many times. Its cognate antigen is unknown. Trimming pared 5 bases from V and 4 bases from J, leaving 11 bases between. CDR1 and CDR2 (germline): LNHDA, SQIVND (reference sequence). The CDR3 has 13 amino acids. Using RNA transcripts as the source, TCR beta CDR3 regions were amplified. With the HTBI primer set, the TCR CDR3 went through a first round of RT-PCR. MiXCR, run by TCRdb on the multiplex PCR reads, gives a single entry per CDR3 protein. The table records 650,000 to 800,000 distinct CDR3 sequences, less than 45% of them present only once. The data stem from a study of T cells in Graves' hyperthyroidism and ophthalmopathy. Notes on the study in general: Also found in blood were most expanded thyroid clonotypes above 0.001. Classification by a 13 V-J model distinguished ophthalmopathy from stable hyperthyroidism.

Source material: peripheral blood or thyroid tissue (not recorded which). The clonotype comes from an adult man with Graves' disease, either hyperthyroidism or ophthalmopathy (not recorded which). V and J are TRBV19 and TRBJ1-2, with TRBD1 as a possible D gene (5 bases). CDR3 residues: CASSPRGAYGYTF. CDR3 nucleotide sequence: TGTGCCAGTAGTCCAAGGGGCGCCTATGGCTACACCTTC.